The next 6 T cell receptor beta chains were all read from a single sample in a study of kidney transplant recipient with SARS-CoV-2 infection. One entry per CDR3 protein results from TCRdb running MiXCR on the reads. The table records some 220,000 distinct CDR3 sequences, 29% of them present only once. This material consisted of a blood sample, taken at baseline and on day 111 from a kidney transplant recipient. All receptors derive from a male patient between 25 and 40 years old who had COVID-19 and was a kidney transplant recipient. Part of the T cell pool may stem from the graft donor.

This clonotype was picked up a small number of times. The rearrangement joins TRBV4-2 to TRBJ2-3, with TRBD2 identical over 7 bases. V trimming: 0 bases; J trimming: 2 bases; junction bases outside the gene matches: 8. CDR1 is LGHNA and CDR2 is YNFKEQ in the germline V gene. This CDR3 comprises 17 residues. CDR3 nucleotides: TGTGCCAGCAGCCAAGATAGGCTAGCGGAGACCACAGATACGCAGTATTTT. This gives the protein CASSQDRLAETTDTQYF.

This clonotype was detected ten times or more. The rearrangement joins TRBV5-1 to TRBJ1-2, with D hard to call. Germline assignment: CDR1 SGHRS and CDR2 YFSETQ. The CDR3 has 16 residues. Trimming removed 7 bases at V and 4 bases at J, with 23 bases between. CDR3 in amino acids: CASLTESVRKTYGYTF. The CDR3 nucleotides are TGCGCCAGCCTAACGGAATCGGTTCGAAAGACCTATGGCTACACCTTC.

Worth noting for this clonotype: This may come from a read error, since a much larger clone is one base off. The chain combines TRBV3-1 with TRBJ2-7; D is unclear. The J call is doubtful: the DNA matches TRBJ2-5 better. The CDR3 is 17 amino acids. The germline V gene encodes CDR1 LGHDT and CDR2 YNNKEL (reference sequence). The CDR3 protein is CASGAFGPISFSETQYF. CDR3 bases: TGTGCCAGCGGCGCGTTCGGTCCCATTTCTTTCTCTGAGACCCAGTACTTC.

This clonotype was counted at least ten times. V gene TRBV9 combines with J gene TRBJ2-7, with D perhaps matching TRBD2 (5 bases). The germline V gene encodes CDR1 SGDLS and CDR2 YYNGEE. The CDR3 runs to 15 residues. Trimming took off 0 bases at V and 2 bases at J, with 12 bases between the two ends. DNA for the CDR3: TGTGCCAGCAGCGTAGGAGCAGCGGTTGCCTACGAGCAGTACTTC. This translates into CASSVGAAVAYEQYF. The variable domain in full, completed from reference TRBV9 and TRBJ2-7, reads DSGVTQTPKHLITATGQRVTLRCSPRSGDLSVYWYQQSLDQGLQFLIQYYNGEERAKGNILERFSAQQFPDLHSELNLSSLELGDSALYFCASSVGAAVAYEQYFGPGTRLTVT.

The J gene is TRBJ1-2, the V gene TRBV5-4; D is unclear. With 7 bases removed from V and 4 bases from J, the gap between germline ends came to 23 bases. The CDR3 loop spans 16 amino acids. The germline V gene has CDR1 SGHNT and CDR2 YYREEE (reference sequence). CDR3 DNA: TGTGCCAGCCACCATTACGTACCAGGAAAGACCTATGGCTACACCTTC. It codes for CASHHYVPGKTYGYTF.

There are many counts of this clonotype. The rearrangement uses TRBV7-6 and TRBJ2-5; TRBD1 or TRBD2 may be the D gene (5 bases each). The J call is uncertain, as TRBJ2-7 better fits the DNA end. CDR1 SGHVS and CDR2 FNYEAQ come from the germline V gene. The CDR3 spans 15 residues. Here the CDR3 DNA reads TGTGCCAGCAGCGACTTCCGGGACGGCTACTACGAGCAGTACTTC. This gives the protein CASSDFRDGYYEQYF.